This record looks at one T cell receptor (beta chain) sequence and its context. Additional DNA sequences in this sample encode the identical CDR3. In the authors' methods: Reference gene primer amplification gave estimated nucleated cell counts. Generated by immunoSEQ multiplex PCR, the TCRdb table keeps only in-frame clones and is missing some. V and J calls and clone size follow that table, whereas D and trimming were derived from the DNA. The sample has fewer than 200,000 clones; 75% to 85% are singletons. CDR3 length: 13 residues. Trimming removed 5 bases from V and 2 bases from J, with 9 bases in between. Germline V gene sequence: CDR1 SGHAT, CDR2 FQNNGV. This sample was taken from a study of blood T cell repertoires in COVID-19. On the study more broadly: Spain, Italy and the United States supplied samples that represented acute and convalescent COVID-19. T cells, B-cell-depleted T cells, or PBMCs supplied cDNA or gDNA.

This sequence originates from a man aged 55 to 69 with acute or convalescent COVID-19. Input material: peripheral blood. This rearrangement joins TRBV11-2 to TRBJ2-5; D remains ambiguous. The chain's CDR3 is CASSLAVQETQYF. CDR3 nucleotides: TGTGCCAGCAGCCTGGCGGTTCAAGAGACCCAGTACTTC. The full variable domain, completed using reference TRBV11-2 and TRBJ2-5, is EAGVAQSPRYKIIEKRQSVAFWCNPISGHATLYWYQQILGQGPKLLIQFQNNGVVDDSQLPKDRFSAERLKGVDSTLKIQPAKLEDSAVYLCASSLAVQETQYFGPGTRLLVL.